A selection of T cell receptor beta chains follows, all from one sample in a study of shared clonotypes between healthy human individuals. Only in-frame clones appear in the TCRdb table, and some are missing; sequencing was by immunoSEQ multiplex PCR. This table has 1,100,000 or so clones, about 84% appearing once. Sequenced sample: memory CD4+ T cells from PBMCs. These receptors came from a man younger than 30 in good health. Some clones in this sample may be carry-over from other donors' samples. Each CDR3 is given with its conserved first and last residue. A D gene is named only where the DNA matches it firmly. Rows give clone size only sometimes, using once, few, many, or a class for an expanded clone.

j_gene: TRBJ2-3; len: 16; d_gene: TRBD2; v_gene: TRBV6-6; abundance: few; CDR3aa: CASTAGTSGHTDTQYF
j_gene: TRBJ2-7; len: 15; d_gene: TRBD1; v_gene: TRBV30; abundance: once; CDR3aa: CAHQRGRGLVDEQYF
j_gene: TRBJ1-1; len: 13; d_gene: TRBD1; v_gene: TRBV27; abundance: -; CDR3aa: CASSQQGPTEAFF
j_gene: TRBJ2-7; len: 15; d_gene: -; v_gene: TRBV28; abundance: -; CDR3aa: CASSSPGSTHYEQYF
j_gene: TRBJ2-6; len: 14; d_gene: -; v_gene: TRBV6-4; abundance: -; CDR3aa: CASSAWSGANVLTF
j_gene: TRBJ2-7; len: 15; d_gene: TRBD2; v_gene: TRBV27; abundance: -; CDR3aa: CASSFAGGLTYEQYF
j_gene: TRBJ1-1; len: 14; d_gene: TRBD1; v_gene: TRBV11-1; abundance: -; CDR3aa: CASVHWPGTVEAFF
j_gene: TRBJ1-3; len: 16; d_gene: -; v_gene: TRBV7-9; abundance: -; CDR3aa: CASSLLAGRTGNTIYF
j_gene: TRBJ2-1; len: 15; d_gene: TRBD1; v_gene: TRBV7-2; abundance: -; CDR3aa: CASSKDRGLHNEQFF
j_gene: TRBJ2-3; len: 11; d_gene: -; v_gene: TRBV20-1; abundance: -; CDR3aa: CSARGTSPQYF
j_gene: TRBJ1-1; len: 13; d_gene: TRBD1; v_gene: TRBV28; abundance: -; CDR3aa: CASQPDRAPEAFF
j_gene: TRBJ2-2; len: 15; d_gene: -; v_gene: TRBV19; abundance: -; CDR3aa: CASSRDLPNTGELFF
j_gene: TRBJ2-2; len: 13; d_gene: -; v_gene: TRBV28; abundance: -; CDR3aa: CASSLFRPGELFF
j_gene: TRBJ2-1; len: 16; d_gene: TRBD2; v_gene: TRBV4-3; abundance: -; CDR3aa: CASSQDSLAGGGEQFF
j_gene: TRBJ1-1; len: 14; d_gene: -; v_gene: TRBV14; abundance: -; CDR3aa: CASSPDLGGTEAFF
j_gene: TRBJ2-1; len: 15; d_gene: -; v_gene: TRBV11-2; abundance: -; CDR3aa: CASSSVKGAYNEQFF
j_gene: TRBJ2-5; len: 12; d_gene: -; v_gene: TRBV30; abundance: -; CDR3aa: CASSGAGETQYF
j_gene: TRBJ1-4; len: 12; d_gene: -; v_gene: TRBV29-1; abundance: -; CDR3aa: CSVVLANEKLFF
j_gene: TRBJ2-2; len: 17; d_gene: -; v_gene: TRBV4-3; abundance: -; CDR3aa: CASSQATGQPNTGELFF
j_gene: TRBJ2-7; len: 13; d_gene: -; v_gene: TRBV7-2; abundance: -; CDR3aa: CASSLSGIYEQYF
j_gene: TRBJ1-1; len: 13; d_gene: -; v_gene: TRBV7-2; abundance: -; CDR3aa: CASSARRGTEAFF
j_gene: TRBJ1-2; len: 18; d_gene: -; v_gene: TRBV5-1; abundance: many; CDR3aa: CASSSPQGSKEAGYGYTF